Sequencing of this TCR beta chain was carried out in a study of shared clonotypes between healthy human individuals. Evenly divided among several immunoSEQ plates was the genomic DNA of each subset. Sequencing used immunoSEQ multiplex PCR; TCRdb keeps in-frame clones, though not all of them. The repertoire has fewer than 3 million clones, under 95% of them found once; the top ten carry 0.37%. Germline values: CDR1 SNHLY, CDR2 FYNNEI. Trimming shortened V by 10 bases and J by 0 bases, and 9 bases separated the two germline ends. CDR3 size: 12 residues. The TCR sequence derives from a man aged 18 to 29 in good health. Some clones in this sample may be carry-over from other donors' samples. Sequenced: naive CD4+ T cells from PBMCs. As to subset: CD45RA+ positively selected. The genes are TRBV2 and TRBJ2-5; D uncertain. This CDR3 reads CATSQYQETQYF. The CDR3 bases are TGTGCCACTTCCCAGTACCAAGAGACCCAGTACTTC.